The entry that follows covers one TCR beta chain sequence. Its specificity is not known. Sequenced with the Oncomine TCR Beta short-read assay was DNA taken from cultured CD4+ T cells. Genomic DNA was isolated from CD4+ T cells that had been cultured. Each CDR3 protein gets one entry after TCRdb re-called the PCR reads with MiXCR. The sample lists roughly 22,000 distinct CDR3 sequences, approximately 29% occurring once. The entry originates in a study of vaccination and CD4 T cells after COVID-19. Study information: Controls had a CEFX pool, an HIV-1 Nef pool, or no peptide added. Regarding the study as a whole: Although the median of SARS-CoV-2-reactive clonotypes rose from around 21 to 38, the change was not significant.

As to treatment: approximately 9-day PBMC culture with coronavirus spike peptide pools or control peptides (ViraFEST assay). Each well held under 2.5 million PBMCs in IL-2 (about 10 IU/ml) medium with 10 ug/ml peptide pools. The CDR3 is made up of 11 amino acids. Germline loops: CDR1 SGHTA, CDR2 FQGNSA. V gave up 2 bases and J gave up 9 bases, with 4 bases separating them. The sequence derives from a human donor with COVID-19. Sequencing used cultured CD4+ T cells from blood. The chain uses TRBV7-2 and TRBJ2-2; D is ambiguous. DNA for the CDR3: TGTGCCAGCAGCTTAAAATGGGAGCTGTTTTTT. Amino acids: CASSLKWELFF.